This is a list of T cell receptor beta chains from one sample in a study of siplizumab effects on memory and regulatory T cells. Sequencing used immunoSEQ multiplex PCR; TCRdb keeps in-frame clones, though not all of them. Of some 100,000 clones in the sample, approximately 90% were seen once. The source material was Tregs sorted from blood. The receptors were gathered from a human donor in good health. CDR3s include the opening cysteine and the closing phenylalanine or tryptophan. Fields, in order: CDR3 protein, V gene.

CDR3 protein: CASSYAPTNLLKNLFF; V gene: TRBV6-5
CDR3 protein: CASLNVGARGYTF; V gene: TRBV6-1
CDR3 protein: CASSYSILTATNEQFF; V gene: TRBV6-6
CDR3 protein: CASTPGQGRIAKNIQYF; V gene: TRBV2
CDR3 protein: CASSSGEGGITDTQYF; V gene: TRBV5-1
CDR3 protein: CASSLIPESSYNEQFF; V gene: TRBV5-1
CDR3 protein: CSGRASMNTEAFF; V gene: TRBV29-1
CDR3 protein: CATRFGIYPWEYF; V gene: TRBV6-5
CDR3 protein: CASRPSGKETQYF; V gene: TRBV28
CDR3 protein: CASRREGLAGATGGLFF; V gene: TRBV2